These T cell receptor beta chains were read from a single sample in a study of blood T cells in healthy people across ages. TCRdb itself ran the 5' RACE reads through MiXCR, one entry per CDR3 protein. Among about 570,000 distinct CDR3 sequences listed, about a quarter were seen once. In addition, the sample was reused for a study of T cells of mothers and their children.

The sequencing sample was made of blood. The receptors were gathered from a boy younger than 10 in good health. Each CDR3 is given with its conserved first and last residue. A D gene is named only where the DNA matches it firmly. Some rows mark clone size as missing; the rest say once, few, many or name a class of expanded clone.

CDR3 protein	CDR3 DNA	V gene	D gene	J gene	clone size
CAWSVGPPGETQYF	TGTGCCTGGAGTGTAGGCCCGCCCGGGGAGACCCAGTACTTC	TRBV30	NA	TRBJ2-5	NA
CASSQGPGDTAHYTF	TGTGCCAGCAGCCAAGGCCCCGGGGACACGGCCCACTACACCTTC	TRBV3-1	NA	TRBJ1-2	once
CASSLAQTLRGTEAFF	TGCGCCAGCAGCTTAGCACAAACCCTACGGGGCACTGAAGCTTTCTTT	TRBV5-1	NA	TRBJ1-1	few
CASSPNRGVNYEQYF	TGTGCCAGCAGCCCCAACAGGGGTGTGAACTACGAGCAGTACTTC	TRBV13	TRBD1	TRBJ2-7	NA
CASRGGTGPYEQYF	TGCGCCAGCAGGGGGGGGACAGGGCCCTACGAGCAGTACTTC	TRBV5-1	TRBD1	TRBJ2-7	NA
CASSYSMRAPTPGELFF	TGTGCCAGCAGTTACTCGATGCGGGCCCCAACGCCCGGGGAGCTGTTTTTT	TRBV6-5	NA	TRBJ2-2	many
CASSFVGSGANVLTF	TGCGCCAGCAGCTTTGTCGGTTCCGGGGCCAACGTCCTGACTTTC	TRBV5-1	NA	TRBJ2-6	NA
CSARESSGTGELFF	TGCAGTGCTAGGGAATCTAGCGGGACCGGGGAGCTGTTTTTT	TRBV20-1	TRBD2	TRBJ2-2	once
CASSLAGTIDTQYF	TGTGCCAGCAGTTTGGCGGGAACTATAGATACGCAGTATTTT	TRBV12-3/TRBV12-4	NA	TRBJ2-3	NA
CASSYMTGEETQYF	TGTGCCAGCAGTTACATGACAGGGGAAGAGACCCAGTACTTC	TRBV6-5	TRBD1	TRBJ2-5	few
CATQNADGGKLFF	TGTGCCACCCAGAATGCGGACGGGGGAAAACTGTTTTTT	TRBV7-9	NA	TRBJ1-4	few
CAISGTTTSSGNTIYF	TGTGCCATCAGTGGGACAACCACTTCCTCTGGAAACACCATATATTTT	TRBV10-3	NA	TRBJ1-3	NA
CSASHGGDTQYF	TGCAGTGCTAGCCATGGGGGAGATACGCAGTATTTT	TRBV20-1	NA	TRBJ2-3	NA
CATTRTTSTDTQYF	TGTGCCACCACCCGGACAACCAGCACAGATACGCAGTATTTT	TRBV15	NA	TRBJ2-3	NA
CASSYRAGTTNTGELFF	TGTGCCAGCAGCTACAGGGCCGGGACAACTAACACCGGGGAGCTGTTTTTT	TRBV7-9	NA	TRBJ2-2	few
CASSAETHTGELFF	TGCGCCAGCAGCGCGGAGACACACACCGGGGAGCTGTTTTTT	TRBV5-1	NA	TRBJ2-2	NA
CASSYAGTGPDEQYF	TGTGCCAGCAGTTACGCCGGGACAGGGCCCGACGAGCAGTACTTC	TRBV6-5	TRBD1	TRBJ2-7	few
CASSLRHSNYGYTF	TGTGCCAGCAGTTTGAGGCACTCAAACTATGGCTACACCTTC	TRBV12-3/TRBV12-4	NA	TRBJ1-2	NA
CATSEGRRADTQYF	TGTGCCACCAGTGAAGGCAGGCGGGCTGATACGCAGTATTTT	TRBV24-1	NA	TRBJ2-3	NA
CASSLHELSYNEQFF	TGTGCCAGCAGCTTACATGAGCTTTCCTACAATGAGCAGTTCTTC	TRBV7-9	NA	TRBJ2-1	many
CASSEATPRDTQYF	TGTGCCAGCAGTGAAGCGACTCCCCGGGATACGCAGTATTTT	TRBV6-1	NA	TRBJ2-3	NA
CASSLRDRGHHNEQFF	TGCGCCAGCAGCTTGCGGGACAGGGGGCACCACAATGAGCAGTTCTTC	TRBV5-1	TRBD1	TRBJ2-1	NA
CSASPRPADTQYF	TGCAGTGCTTCCCCCCGCCCTGCGGATACGCAGTATTTT	TRBV20-1	NA	TRBJ2-3	few
CASSLLTGQANVLTF	TGTGCCAGCAGCCTCCTGACAGGCCAGGCCAACGTCCTGACTTTC	TRBV7-9	NA	TRBJ2-6	NA
CSAFDRGLAKNIQYF	TGCAGTGCCTTCGACAGGGGGCTAGCCAAAAACATTCAGTACTTC	TRBV20-1	TRBD1	TRBJ2-4	few
CSVEGTATNEKLFF	TGCAGCGTTGAAGGGACAGCAACTAATGAAAAACTGTTTTTT	TRBV29-1	NA	TRBJ1-4	NA
CASSAGTVEAFF	TGTGCCAGCAGCGCCGGGACAGTTGAAGCTTTCTTT	TRBV5-4	TRBD1	TRBJ1-1	NA
CSAPRQGPSYEQYF	TGCAGTGCTCCACGACAGGGACCCTCCTACGAGCAGTACTTC	TRBV20-1	TRBD1	TRBJ2-7	few
CASRAGTGGDNEQFF	TGTGCCAGCAGGGCCGGGACGGGCGGGGACAATGAGCAGTTCTTC	TRBV2	NA	TRBJ2-1	few
CASSFYGTGTDTQYF	TGTGCCAGCAGCTTTTATGGGACAGGCACAGATACGCAGTATTTT	TRBV7-8	TRBD1	TRBJ2-3	few
CATSFDNEQFF	TGTGCCACCAGCTTCGACAATGAGCAGTTCTTC	TRBV15	NA	TRBJ2-1	NA
CASRQSGDRSYEQYF	TGTGCCAGCAGGCAATCGGGGGACAGGTCCTACGAGCAGTACTTC	TRBV2	TRBD1	TRBJ2-7	few
CASSSTGSRYGYTF	TGTGCCAGCAGTTCAACAGGGTCGCGCTATGGCTACACCTTC	TRBV6-5	NA	TRBJ1-2	NA
CASSQRPGTGRSTDTQYF	TGTGCCAGCAGCCAAAGACCCGGGACAGGGCGAAGCACAGATACGCAGTATTTT	TRBV14	TRBD1	TRBJ2-3	NA
CASSFGLVLRSYNEQFF	TGCGCCAGCAGCTTTGGACTAGTGTTAAGATCCTACAATGAGCAGTTCTTC	TRBV5-1	TRBD2	TRBJ2-1	few
CASSKKETQYF	TGTGCCAGCAGTAAGAAGGAGACCCAGTACTTC	TRBV12-3/TRBV12-4	NA	TRBJ2-5	few
CASSLRDRDGSYTF	TGTGCCAGCAGTTTGAGGGACAGGGACGGTAGTTACACCTTC	TRBV12-3/TRBV12-4	TRBD1	TRBJ1-2	NA
CASSVGPGPEVLSGNTIYF	TGTGCCAGCAGCGTAGGCCCGGGCCCGGAGGTCCTCTCTGGAAACACCATATATTTT	TRBV9	NA	TRBJ1-3	few
CASSTGGTAFF	TGTGCCAGCAGCACTGGGGGAACAGCTTTCTTT	TRBV21-1	NA	TRBJ1-1	once
CASSFLQLNTEAFF	TGTGCCAGTAGTTTCCTACAGTTGAACACTGAAGCTTTCTTT	TRBV19	NA	TRBJ1-1	NA
CAGPFPGTEFRYGYTF	TGTGCCGGTCCGTTCCCCGGGACTGAGTTCAGATATGGCTACACCTTC	TRBV21-1	NA	TRBJ1-2	few
CASSWMGLGETQYF	TGTGCCAGCAGCTGGATGGGACTAGGAGAGACCCAGTACTTC	TRBV7-2	TRBD2	TRBJ2-5	NA